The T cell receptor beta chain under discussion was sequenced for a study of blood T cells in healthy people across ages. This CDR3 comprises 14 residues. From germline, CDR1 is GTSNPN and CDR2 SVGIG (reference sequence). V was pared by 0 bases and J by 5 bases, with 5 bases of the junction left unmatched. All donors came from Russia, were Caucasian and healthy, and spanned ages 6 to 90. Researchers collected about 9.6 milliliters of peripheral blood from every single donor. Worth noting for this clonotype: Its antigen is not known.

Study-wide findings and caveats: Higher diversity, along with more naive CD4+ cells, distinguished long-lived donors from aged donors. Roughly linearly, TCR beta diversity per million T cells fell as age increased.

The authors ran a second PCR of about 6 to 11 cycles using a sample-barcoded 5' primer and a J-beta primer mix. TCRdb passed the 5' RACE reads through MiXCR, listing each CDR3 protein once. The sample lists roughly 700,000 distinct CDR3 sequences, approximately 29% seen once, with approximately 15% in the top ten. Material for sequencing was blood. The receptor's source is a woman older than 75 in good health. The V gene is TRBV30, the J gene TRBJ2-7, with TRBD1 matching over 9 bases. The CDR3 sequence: CAWSVKRQGDEQYF. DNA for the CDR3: TGTGCCTGGAGTGTTAAAAGACAGGGGGACGAGCAGTACTTC.